This entry lists 4 T cell receptor beta chains sequenced from one sample in a study of radiation and T cells in renal cell carcinoma. Profiling relied on immunoSEQ multiplex PCR, and the TCRdb table lists in-frame clones only, not all of them. The table has around 170,000 clones, around 90% seen once. Time point noted: blood 4 weeks post-SBRT, at nephrectomy. Treatment defined: 15 Gy SBRT to primary tumor, nephrectomy 4 weeks later. Sample: blood, taken from a patient whose treatment included radiotherapy and nephrectomy. These receptors all stem from a woman between 50 and 59 years old with renal cell carcinoma.

The V and J genes are TRBV5-6 and TRBJ1-1, with no clear D. With 0 bases removed from V and 6 bases from J, the gap between germline ends came to 12 bases. Germline V gives CDR1 SGHDT, CDR2 YYEEEE. CDR3 length equals 14 residues. CDR3: CASSLESAFSEAFF. Written as DNA, the CDR3 is TGTGCCAGCAGCTTGGAATCAGCATTTTCTGAAGCTTTCTTT. Full variable domain (missing parts from reference TRBV5-6 and TRBJ1-1): DAGVTQSPTHLIKTRGQQVTLRCSPKSGHDTVSWYQQALGQGPQFIFQYYEEEERQRGNFPDRFSGHQFPNYSSELNVNALLLGDSALYLCASSLESAFSEAFFGQGTRLTVV.

This clone appeared a few times. CDR3 sequence reads: CASSYSGGTEAFF. CDR3 in DNA: TGTGCCAGCAGCTACTCAGGGGGCACTGAAGCTTTCTTT. This sequence joins TRBV9 and TRBJ1-1, with TRBD1 matching 7 bases. The CDR3 has 13 residues. V dropped 4 bases and J dropped 4; count of bases not matched to a gene: 4. Germline-derived CDR1 and CDR2 are SGDLS and YYNGEE.

This chain links TRBV7-6 with TRBJ1-1; 7 nucleotides line up with TRBD1. Losses at the gene ends were 3 bases for V and 8 bases for J; bases not matched to a gene: 9. The CDR3 loop spans 14 amino acids. Germline V gene data show CDR1 as SGHVS and CDR2 as FNYEAQ. CDR3 bases: TGTGCCAGCAGCTTTTACGGGAGGGGACAGGAAGCTTTCTTT. Encoded protein: CASSFYGRGQEAFF.

J is TRBJ2-2 and V is TRBV2; D is unresolved. This CDR3 contains 13 residues. V lost 6 bases and J lost 5, with 10 bases in between. CDR1 and CDR2 (germline): SNHLY, FYNNEI. The CDR3 region has the DNA TGTGCCAGCAGAGTCGACGGAACCGGGGAGCTGTTTTTT. It specifies CASRVDGTGELFF. Combining the CDR3 with reference TRBV2 and TRBJ2-2 gives the whole variable domain EPEVTQTPSHQVTQMGQEVILRCVPISNHLYFYWYRQILGQKVEFLVSFYNNEISEKSEIFDDQFSVERPDGSNFTLKIRSTKLEDSAMYFCASRVDGTGELFFGEGSRLTVL.